Listed below are T cell receptor beta chains from one sample, sequenced in a study of T cells after yellow fever vaccination. TCRdb passed the 5' RACE reads through MiXCR, listing each CDR3 protein once. The sample lists 65,000 to 90,000 distinct CDR3 sequences, about an eighth occurring once. The sample in question was CD8+ T cells not binding an NS4B(214-222) dextramer, sorted from PBMCs, obtained 21 days after the first yellow fever vaccination. The receptors come from a man aged 18 to 29 who received the YFV17D yellow fever vaccine. The CDR3 runs from the conserved cysteine through the conserved F or W. A D gene is named only where the DNA matches it firmly. Size tells how often a clone was seen (once, few, many) or the class of an expanded clone, and some rows leave it out.

>TRBV5-1|TRBJ2-1|14|NA|NA
CASSLAGLLNEQFF
TGCGCCAGCAGCTTAGCCGGGCTCCTCAATGAGCAGTTCTTC
>TRBV7-9|TRBJ1-6|14|NA|NA
CASSPPGFASPLHF
TGTGCCAGCAGCCCACCGGGGTTCGCTTCACCCCTCCACTTT
>TRBV7-2|TRBJ2-5|15|NA|NA
CASSTGLRGEETQYF
TGTGCCAGCAGCACCGGCCTCCGGGGCGAAGAGACCCAGTACTTC
>TRBV12-3/TRBV12-4|TRBJ2-7|13|NA|TRBD1
CASSFQGAHEQYF
TGTGCCAGCAGTTTTCAGGGGGCCCACGAGCAGTACTTC
>TRBV4-1|TRBJ2-1|13|few|NA
CASSQDSQGFVFF
TGCGCCAGCAGCCAAGACTCCCAGGGTTTTGTGTTCTTC
>TRBV29-1|TRBJ2-2|14|many|NA
CSVEPGAGTGELFF
TGCAGCGTTGAACCGGGGGCGGGAACCGGGGAGCTGTTTTTT
>TRBV4-1|TRBJ2-7|16|few|TRBD2
CASSQVSRTSYYEQYF
TGCGCCAGCAGCCAAGTATCCAGGACTAGCTACTACGAGCAGTACTTC
>TRBV4-1|TRBJ2-7|16|many|TRBD1
CASSPIGTGAAYEQYF
TGCGCCAGCAGCCCGATCGGGACAGGGGCGGCCTACGAGCAGTACTTC
>TRBV4-3|TRBJ1-2|14|few|TRBD1
CASSQSGTAYGYTF
TGCGCCAGCAGCCAATCCGGGACAGCATATGGCTACACCTTC
>TRBV6-1|TRBJ2-1|18|NA|NA
CASSPRDPGFGSYNEQFF
TGTGCCAGCAGCCCCCGGGACCCCGGTTTCGGATCCTACAATGAGCAGTTCTTC
>TRBV7-2|TRBJ1-4|16|NA|NA
CASSLAGGQGLEKLFF
TGTGCCAGCAGCTTAGCCGGTGGTCAGGGGCTGGAAAAACTGTTTTTT
>TRBV6-2/TRBV6-3|TRBJ2-7|14|many|TRBD1
CASSQGQSSYEQYF
TGTGCCAGCAGTCAGGGACAGAGCTCCTACGAGCAGTACTTC
>TRBV12-3/TRBV12-4|TRBJ2-3|15|few|TRBD2
CASSSAGGSADTQYF
TGTGCCAGCAGTTCCGCGGGGGGTTCCGCAGATACGCAGTATTTT
>TRBV10-3|TRBJ2-1|15|few|TRBD1
CAITLDRGNYNEQFF
TGTGCCATCACTTTAGACAGGGGCAACTACAATGAGCAGTTCTTC
>TRBV20-1|TRBJ2-3|15|NA|TRBD1
CSARDYRGNTDTQYF
TGCAGTGCTAGAGATTACAGGGGAAACACAGATACGCAGTATTTT
>TRBV10-3|TRBJ1-2|17|few|NA
CAISESSLGARDYGYTF
TGTGCCATCAGTGAGTCGAGTTTGGGGGCCAGGGACTATGGCTACACCTTC
>TRBV7-2|TRBJ2-1|15|NA|TRBD2
CASSLTGTSYNEQFF
TGTGCCAGCAGCTTGACCGGGACTAGCTACAATGAGCAGTTCTTC
>TRBV12-3/TRBV12-4|TRBJ2-5|14|NA|TRBD1
CASTPGQGEETQYF
TGTGCCAGCACGCCGGGACAGGGGGAAGAGACCCAGTACTTC
>TRBV4-3|TRBJ1-1|14|few|TRBD1
CASSFRGGNTEAFF
TGCGCCAGCAGCTTCAGGGGGGGGAACACTGAAGCTTTCTTT
>TRBV18|TRBJ2-2|14|NA|NA
CASSPPEETGELFF
TGTGCCAGCTCACCACCGGAGGAAACCGGGGAGCTGTTTTTT
>TRBV7-2|TRBJ2-5|15|few|TRBD1
CASSFGDRAQETQYF
TGTGCCAGCAGCTTTGGGGACAGGGCCCAAGAGACCCAGTACTTC
>TRBV13|TRBJ2-1|15|few|TRBD1
CASSLIDRGYNEQFF
TGTGCCAGCAGCTTAATTGACAGGGGCTACAATGAGCAGTTCTTC
>TRBV12-3/TRBV12-4|TRBJ2-5|15|few|NA
CASSWKQGVGETQYF
TGTGCCAGCAGCTGGAAACAGGGCGTGGGAGAGACCCAGTACTTC
>TRBV6-2/TRBV6-3|TRBJ1-2|14|few|NA
CASSLTGESYGYTF
TGTGCCAGCAGTTTGACGGGAGAGAGCTATGGCTACACCTTC
>TRBV19|TRBJ2-1|15|NA|NA
CASRVDSAVYNEQFF
TGTGCCAGTAGGGTGGACTCGGCCGTTTACAATGAGCAGTTCTTC
>TRBV28|TRBJ2-5|14|NA|TRBD1
CASSQNDRGKTQYF
TGTGCCAGCAGTCAAAACGACAGGGGAAAGACCCAGTACTTC
>TRBV6-2/TRBV6-3|TRBJ2-7|13|few|NA
CASSYGNFYEQYF
TGTGCCAGCAGTTACGGCAACTTCTACGAGCAGTACTTC
>TRBV28|TRBJ2-3|14|NA|NA
CASSPTRITDTQYF
TGTGCCAGCAGTCCGACTAGGATAACAGATACGCAGTATTTT
>TRBV7-8|TRBJ2-5|16|NA|NA
CASSYGRMGAGKTQYF
TGTGCCAGCAGTTATGGGAGGATGGGGGCAGGCAAGACCCAGTACTTC
>TRBV24-1|TRBJ1-2|18|NA|TRBD1
CATSDSRTGTVFGYGYTF
TGTGCCACCAGTGATTCACGGACAGGGACTGTTTTTGGCTATGGCTACACCTTC
>TRBV6-5|TRBJ1-4|16|NA|NA
CASSYKGRPLDEKLFF
TGTGCCAGCAGTTACAAGGGGCGGCCTCTAGATGAAAAACTGTTTTTT
>TRBV19|TRBJ2-2|13|few|NA
CASSTSGSGELFF
NA
>TRBV6-2/TRBV6-3|TRBJ1-1|14|many|NA
CASTSGREWAEAFF
TGTGCCAGCACTTCGGGCCGCGAATGGGCTGAAGCTTTCTTT
>TRBV19|TRBJ2-3|13|NA|NA
CASSIPLTDTQYF
TGTGCCAGTAGTATACCCCTCACAGATACGCAGTATTTT
>TRBV7-9|TRBJ2-2|16|NA|NA
CASSLEGGEYTGELFF
TGTGCCAGCAGCTTAGAGGGAGGAGAGTACACCGGGGAGCTGTTTTTT
>TRBV6-2/TRBV6-3|TRBJ2-7|15|NA|TRBD2
CASNLIAGASYEQYF
TGTGCCAGCAACCTAATAGCGGGGGCCTCCTACGAGCAGTACTTC
>TRBV20-1|TRBJ1-1|14|NA|TRBD1
CSTNRGLRNTEAFF
TGCAGTACCAACAGGGGGCTGAGGAACACTGAAGCTTTCTTT
>TRBV11-3|TRBJ2-2|16|few|TRBD2
CASSPRTSGATGELFF
TGTGCCAGCAGCCCCCGGACTAGCGGGGCCACCGGGGAGCTGTTTTTT
>TRBV6-4|TRBJ2-3|14|few|NA
CASSEGRSTDTQYF
TGTGCCAGCAGTGAGGGGCGGAGCACAGATACGCAGTATTTT